These T cell receptor beta chains were read from a single sample in a study of CD8 T cells in ankylosing spondylitis. From the 5' RACE reads, TCRdb called clonotypes with MiXCR, one entry per CDR3 protein. The repertoire holds around 440,000 distinct CDR3 sequences, with more than 15% as singletons. The sequenced sample was blood, either unsorted or a sorted T cell fraction (not recorded which). The receptors derive from a male donor with ankylosing spondylitis. The CDR3 runs from the conserved cysteine through the conserved F or W. D genes are given only for firm matches. Expanded clones are given a class, and other clones once, few, many or no size at all.

clone size,V gene,J gene,D gene,CDR3 DNA,CDR3 protein
many,TRBV6-1,TRBJ2-1,TRBD2,TGTGCCAGCAGTCCGACCGGGACTAGCCGACCCAATGAGCAGTTCTTC,CASSPTGTSRPNEQFF
.,TRBV3-1,TRBJ1-5,.,TGTGCCAGCAGCCAAGGGGCTTTACAGGGTTATAGCAATCAGCCCCAGCATTTT,CASSQGALQGYSNQPQHF
few,TRBV2,TRBJ1-5,.,TGTGCCAGCCAGACAGATAGCAATCAGCCCCAGCATTTT,CASQTDSNQPQHF
few,TRBV3-1,TRBJ2-3,.,TGTGCCAGCAGCGCCGGACAGACCCACACAGATACGCAGTATTTT,CASSAGQTHTDTQYF
many,TRBV12-3/TRBV12-4,TRBJ2-1,TRBD2,TGTGCCAGCACTCCGGGGCTAGCGGGATCCAATGAGCAGTTCTTC,CASTPGLAGSNEQFF
.,TRBV20-1,TRBJ1-5,TRBD1,TGCAGTGCTAGAGATGGACAGGGCGGTCAGCCCCAGCATTTT,CSARDGQGGQPQHF
.,TRBV6-6,TRBJ1-6,.,TGTGCCAGCAGTTATGGGGATTCACCCCTCCACTTT,CASSYGDSPLHF
many,TRBV20-1,TRBJ1-6,TRBD1,TGCAGTGCTAGAGGACAGGGACCGAATTCACCCCTCCACTTT,CSARGQGPNSPLHF
many,TRBV12-3/TRBV12-4,TRBJ2-7,TRBD2,TGTGCCAGCAGGCTAGCGGGGGGGACCTACGAGCAGTACTTC,CASRLAGGTYEQYF
few,TRBV20-1,TRBJ2-3,.,TGCAGTGCTCGGACGGCGGGAGATACGCAGTATTTT,CSARTAGDTQYF
few,TRBV28,TRBJ2-1,TRBD2,TGTGCCAGCAGACCCGGGACTAGCGGGAGGGCCTCTAGAGATGAGCAGTTCTTC,CASRPGTSGRASRDEQFF
few,TRBV10-3,TRBJ1-1,.,TGTGCCATCAGCGCTTGGCGAGAGGGTGAAGCTTTCTTT,CAISAWREGEAFF
few,TRBV9,TRBJ2-1,.,TGTGCCAGCAGCGTAGGGGGACCCTCCTACAATGAGCAGTTCTTC,CASSVGGPSYNEQFF
few,TRBV6-2/TRBV6-3,TRBJ2-3,TRBD1,TGTGCCAGCAGTTACGGGGACAGGAGCACAGATACGCAGTATTTT,CASSYGDRSTDTQYF
.,TRBV6-6,TRBJ2-7,.,TGTGCCAGCAGTTACTCGGGGGTCGAGCAGTACTTC,CASSYSGVEQYF
.,TRBV7-9,TRBJ2-5,TRBD1,TGTGCCAGCAGCGTACTACAGGGGACAGAGACCCAGTACTTC,CASSVLQGTETQYF
few,TRBV29-1,TRBJ1-3,TRBD1,TGCAGCGTTCAGACAGGGACTGGAAACACCATATATTTT,CSVQTGTGNTIYF
few,TRBV6-1,TRBJ1-6,.,TGTGCCAGCAGCTTTTACGACAGCTCCTATAATTCACCCCTCCACTTT,CASSFYDSSYNSPLHF
.,TRBV5-1,TRBJ2-7,.,TGCGCCAGCAGGGTTGAGGAAGAGAGGGGCGAGCAGTACTTC,CASRVEEERGEQYF
.,TRBV12-3/TRBV12-4,TRBJ2-2,.,TGTGCCAGCTCCGGGGGTCTAGTTAACACCGGGGAGCTGTTTTTT,CASSGGLVNTGELFF
.,TRBV11-3,TRBJ2-2,.,TGTGCCAGCAGCCCGATACAGGTCCGGAACACCGGGGAGCTGTTTTTT,CASSPIQVRNTGELFF
many,TRBV7-3,TRBJ1-4,.,TGTGCCAGCAGCTTATTTGGAGGGACTAATGAAAAACTGTTTTTT,CASSLFGGTNEKLFF
.,TRBV11-3,TRBJ1-2,TRBD1,TGTGCCAGCAGCTCGGACAGGGTGGACTATGGCTACACCTTC,CASSSDRVDYGYTF
many,TRBV28,TRBJ1-1,.,TGTGCCAGCGCAGGGGTATCACTTAACACTGAAGCTTTCTTT,CASAGVSLNTEAFF
few,TRBV5-1,TRBJ2-5,.,TGCGCCAGCAGCTTGGGAGGGCCCGGAGAGACCCAGTACTTC,CASSLGGPGETQYF
.,TRBV29-1,TRBJ1-1,.,TGCAGCGGGGGCCAGGGCACCGTCGTAGCTTTCTTT,CSGGQGTVVAFF
.,TRBV19,TRBJ2-1,TRBD1,TGTGCCAGTAGTATTAAGCCGGGGACAGGGGATGAGCAGTTCTTC,CASSIKPGTGDEQFF
few,TRBV7-9,TRBJ2-1,.,TGTGCCAGCAGCGCATCTCGGGGCGAGCAGTTCTTC,CASSASRGEQFF
.,TRBV7-2,TRBJ2-7,TRBD2,TGTGCCAGCAGCTTAGAAGGGACTAGCAGTACCTACGAGCAGTACTTC,CASSLEGTSSTYEQYF